Sequencing of this TCR beta chain was carried out in a study of spatial heterogeneity in lung cancer. Looking at the study overall: The study consistently detected more beta-chain than alpha-chain sequences.

This clonotype was observed at least ten times. A unique molecular identifier was attached to every TCR cDNA molecule. Each CDR3 protein is one row after TCRdb ran MiXCR on the 5' RACE reads. The sample holds 20,000 to 25,000 distinct CDR3 sequences; under 5.5% are singletons and the top ten take 6.5% to 8.5%. Sample time point: sample taken at primary tumor resection. The donors comprised some 72 untreated early-stage non-small cell lung cancer patients. Tumor, nontumor lung or frozen PBMC supplied whole RNA that was sequenced unsorted. The CDR3 covers 13 residues. Germline-derived CDR1 and CDR2 are MDHEN and SYDVKM. V lost 2 bases and J lost 8, with 12 bases in between.

This sample comprised PBMCs, obtained at surgery. The rearrangement links TRBV28 to TRBJ1-2; no firm D call. This receptor was obtained from a male donor with early-stage non-small cell lung cancer. The CDR3 protein is CASSLMDLRGYTF. DNA for the CDR3: TGTGCCAGCAGTTTAATGGATCTCAGGGGCTACACCTTC.